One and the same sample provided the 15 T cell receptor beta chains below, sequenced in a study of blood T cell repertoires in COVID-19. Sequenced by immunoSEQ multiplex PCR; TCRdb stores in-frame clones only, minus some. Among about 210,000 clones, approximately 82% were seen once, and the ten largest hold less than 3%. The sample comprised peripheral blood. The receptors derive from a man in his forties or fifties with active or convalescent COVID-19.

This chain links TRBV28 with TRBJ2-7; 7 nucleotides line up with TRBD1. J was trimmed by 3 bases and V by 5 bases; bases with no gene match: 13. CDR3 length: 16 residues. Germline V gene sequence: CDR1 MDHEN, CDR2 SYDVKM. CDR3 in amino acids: CASSPALTGTNYEQYF. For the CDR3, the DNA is TGTGCCAGCAGTCCCGCATTGACAGGGACCAACTACGAGCAGTACTTC.

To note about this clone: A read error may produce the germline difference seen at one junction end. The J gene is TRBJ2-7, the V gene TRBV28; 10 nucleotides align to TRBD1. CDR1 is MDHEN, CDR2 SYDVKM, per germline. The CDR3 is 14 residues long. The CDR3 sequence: CASRLLGTGAEQYF. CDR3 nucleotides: TGTGCCAGCAGATTATTGGGGACAGGGGCCGAGCAGTACTTC.

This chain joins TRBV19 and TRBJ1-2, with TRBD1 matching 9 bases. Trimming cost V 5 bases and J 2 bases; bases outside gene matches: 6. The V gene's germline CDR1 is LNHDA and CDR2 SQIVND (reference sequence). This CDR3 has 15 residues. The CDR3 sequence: CASSFSGTGNYGYTF. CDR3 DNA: TGTGCCAGTAGTTTTTCCGGGACAGGGAACTATGGCTACACCTTC.

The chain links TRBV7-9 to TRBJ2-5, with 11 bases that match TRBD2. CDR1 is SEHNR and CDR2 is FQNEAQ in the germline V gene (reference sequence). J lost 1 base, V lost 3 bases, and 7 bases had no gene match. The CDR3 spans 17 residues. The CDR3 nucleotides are TGTGCCAGCAGCTTGGACGGACTAGCGGGCCCCCAAGAGACCCAGTACTTC. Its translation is CASSLDGLAGPQETQYF.

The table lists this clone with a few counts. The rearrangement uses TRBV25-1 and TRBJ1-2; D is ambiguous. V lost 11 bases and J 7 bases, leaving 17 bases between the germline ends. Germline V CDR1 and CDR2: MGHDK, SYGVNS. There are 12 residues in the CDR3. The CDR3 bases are TGTGCCTGTGCCCGGGCAGCGGGTGGCTACACCTTC. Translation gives CACARAAGGYTF.

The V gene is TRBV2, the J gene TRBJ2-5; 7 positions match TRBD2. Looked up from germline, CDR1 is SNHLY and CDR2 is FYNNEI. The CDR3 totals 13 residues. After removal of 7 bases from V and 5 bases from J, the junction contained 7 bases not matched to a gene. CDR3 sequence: CASTRTRSETQYF. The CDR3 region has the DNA TGTGCCAGCACCCGGACTAGATCGGAGACCCAGTACTTC.

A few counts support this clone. The CDR3 region is CSVGTGTANTEAFF. CDR3 nucleotides: TGCAGCGTCGGCACCGGGACAGCGAACACTGAAGCTTTCTTT. The chain uses TRBV29-1 and TRBJ1-1; 7 bases match TRBD1. Germline V lookup: CDR1 SQVTM, CDR2 ANQGSEA. V shed 6 bases and J 1 base; nucleotides not matched to a gene: 8. The CDR3 consists of 14 residues.

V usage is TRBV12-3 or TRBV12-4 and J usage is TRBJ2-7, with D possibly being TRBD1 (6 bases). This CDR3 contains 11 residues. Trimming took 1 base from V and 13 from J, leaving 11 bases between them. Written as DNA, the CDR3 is TGTGCCAGCAGTTTAGAAGGACAGACCTACTTC. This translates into CASSLEGQTYF.

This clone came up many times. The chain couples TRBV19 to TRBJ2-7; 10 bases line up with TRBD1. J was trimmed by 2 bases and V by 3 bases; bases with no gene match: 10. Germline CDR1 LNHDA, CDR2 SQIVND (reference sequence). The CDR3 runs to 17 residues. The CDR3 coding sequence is TGTGCCAGTAGTATCAACCTGGGGACAGGGGCCACCTACGAGCAGTACTTC. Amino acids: CASSINLGTGATYEQYF.

The CDR3 loop reads CASSRTQGEKLFF. In nucleotides, the CDR3 is TGTGCCAGCAGCCGAACACAGGGAGAAAAACTGTTTTTT. The V call is TRBV5-4, the J call TRBJ1-4; D perhaps matches TRBD1 (6 bases). This CDR3 is 13 amino acids long. V lost 4 bases and J lost 8, with 12 bases in between. Germline V gene lookup returns CDR1 SGHNT and CDR2 YYREEE (reference sequence).

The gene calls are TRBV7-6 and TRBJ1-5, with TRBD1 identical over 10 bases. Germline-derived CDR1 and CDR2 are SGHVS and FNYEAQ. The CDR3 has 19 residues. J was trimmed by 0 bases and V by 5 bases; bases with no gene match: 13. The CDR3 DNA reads TGTGCCAGCAGCAGCCTGGTCGGACAGGGGGTTGGTAGCAATCAGCCCCAGCATTTT. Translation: CASSSLVGQGVGSNQPQHF.

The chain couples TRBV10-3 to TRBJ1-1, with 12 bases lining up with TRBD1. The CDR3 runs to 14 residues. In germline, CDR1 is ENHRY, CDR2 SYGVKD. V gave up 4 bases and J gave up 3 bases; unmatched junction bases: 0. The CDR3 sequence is CAISGDRGHTEAFF. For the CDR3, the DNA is TGTGCCATCAGTGGGGACAGGGGGCACACTGAAGCTTTCTTT.

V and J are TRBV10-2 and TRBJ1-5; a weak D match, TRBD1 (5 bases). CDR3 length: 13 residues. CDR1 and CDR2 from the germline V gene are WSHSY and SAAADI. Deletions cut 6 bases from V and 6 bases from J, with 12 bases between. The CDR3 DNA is TGCGCCAGCAGCGGGGGTATGCTTCAGCCCCAGCATTTT. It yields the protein CASSGGMLQPQHF.

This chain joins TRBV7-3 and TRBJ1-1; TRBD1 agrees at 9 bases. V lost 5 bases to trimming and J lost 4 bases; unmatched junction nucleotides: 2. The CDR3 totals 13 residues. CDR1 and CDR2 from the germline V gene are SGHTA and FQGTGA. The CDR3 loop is CASSQTGGTEAFF. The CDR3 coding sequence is TGTGCCAGCAGCCAGACAGGGGGCACTGAAGCTTTCTTT.

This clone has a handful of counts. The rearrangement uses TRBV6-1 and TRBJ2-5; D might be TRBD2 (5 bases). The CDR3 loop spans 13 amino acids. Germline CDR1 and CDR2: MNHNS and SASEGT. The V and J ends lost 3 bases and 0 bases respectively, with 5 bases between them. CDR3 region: CASSEDYQETQYF. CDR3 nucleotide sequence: TGTGCCAGCAGTGAGGACTACCAAGAGACCCAGTACTTC.